This T cell receptor beta chain is from a study of blood T cells in healthy people across ages. Next came a second PCR, run for about 6 to 11 cycles, which used a sample-barcoded 5' primer along with a J-beta primer mix. In TCRdb, the 5' RACE reads were re-called with MiXCR into one record per CDR3 protein. Altogether approximately 1.5 million distinct CDR3 sequences are present, roughly 30% being singletons, with the ten largest covering about 11%. This clonotype has a handful of counts. The CDR3 has 16 residues. Germline CDR1 and CDR2: SNHLY and FYNNEI. V lost 4 bases to trimming and J lost 0 bases, with 10 bases between them.

Sequencing was done on a sample of blood. J is TRBJ1-6 and V is TRBV2; D is unclear. The clonotype comes from a woman in her thirties in good health. Written as DNA, the CDR3 is TGTGCCAGCAGTGGGGGTTCCAGCTCCTATAATTCACCCCTCCACTTT. It yields the protein CASSGGSSSYNSPLHF.